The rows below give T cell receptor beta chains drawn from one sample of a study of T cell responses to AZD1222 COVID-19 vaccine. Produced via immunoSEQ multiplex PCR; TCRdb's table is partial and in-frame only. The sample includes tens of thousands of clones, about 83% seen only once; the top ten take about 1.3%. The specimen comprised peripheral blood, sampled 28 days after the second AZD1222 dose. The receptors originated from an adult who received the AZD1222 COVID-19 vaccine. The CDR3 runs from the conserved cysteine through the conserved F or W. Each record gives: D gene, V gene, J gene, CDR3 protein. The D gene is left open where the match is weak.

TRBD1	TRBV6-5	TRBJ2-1	CASSRDRGYNEQFF
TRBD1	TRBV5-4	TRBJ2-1	CASSLDRDSPFF
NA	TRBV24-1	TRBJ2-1	CATSRKLDSLNEQFF
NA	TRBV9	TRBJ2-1	CASSLFSGGRNEQFF
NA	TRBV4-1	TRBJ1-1	CASSQDPGPRNTEAFF
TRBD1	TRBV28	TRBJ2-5	CASSFSGTGWFGTQYF
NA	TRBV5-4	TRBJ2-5	CASSLGPLGQETQYF
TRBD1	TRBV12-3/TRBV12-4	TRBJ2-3	CASQGAKPDTQYF
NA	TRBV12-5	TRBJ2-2	CASGLVGTGRRGELFF
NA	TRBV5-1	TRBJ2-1	CASSYGDSSGDEQFF
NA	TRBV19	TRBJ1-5	CATGDPGNQPQHF
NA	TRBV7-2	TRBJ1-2	CASSPQTENYGYTF
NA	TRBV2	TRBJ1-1	CASSIRGGIMNTEAFF
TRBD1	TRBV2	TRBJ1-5	CASRWDSNYQPQHF
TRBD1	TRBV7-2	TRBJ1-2	CASSSQTGIPYGYTF
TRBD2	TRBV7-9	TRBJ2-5	CASSLDLAGGQETQYF
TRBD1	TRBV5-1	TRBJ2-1	CASSFSTGTGIDEQFF
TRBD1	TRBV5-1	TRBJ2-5	CASSLGPTGSGQETQYF
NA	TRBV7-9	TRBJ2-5	CASSPKGRLQETQYF
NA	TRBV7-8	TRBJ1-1	CASSFSRTEAFF
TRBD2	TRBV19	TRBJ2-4	CASTNSGSAKNIQYF
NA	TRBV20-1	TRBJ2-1	CSGSSYNEQFF
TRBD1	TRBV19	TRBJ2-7	CASRPGQMGEQYF
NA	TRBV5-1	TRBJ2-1	CASSLAGYHNEQFF
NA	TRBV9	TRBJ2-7	CASSVGGRAQYEQYF
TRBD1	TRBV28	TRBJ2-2	CASSRHFTGQANTGELFF
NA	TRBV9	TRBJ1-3	CASSVTGTGNTIYF
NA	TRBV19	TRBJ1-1	CASSIGLGNTEAFF
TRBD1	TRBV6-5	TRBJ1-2	CASTSTGSGGYGYTF